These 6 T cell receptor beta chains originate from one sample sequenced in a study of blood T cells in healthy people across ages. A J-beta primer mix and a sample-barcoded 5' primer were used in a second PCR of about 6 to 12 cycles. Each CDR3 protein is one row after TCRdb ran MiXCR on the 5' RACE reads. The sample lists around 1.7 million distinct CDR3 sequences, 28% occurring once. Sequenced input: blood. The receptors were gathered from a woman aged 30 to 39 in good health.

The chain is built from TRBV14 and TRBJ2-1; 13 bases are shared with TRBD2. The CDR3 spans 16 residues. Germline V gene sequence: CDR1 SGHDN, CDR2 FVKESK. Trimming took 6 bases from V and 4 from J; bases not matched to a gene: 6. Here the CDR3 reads CASSIGTSGVYNEQFF. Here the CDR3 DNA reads TGTGCCAGCAGTATCGGGACTAGCGGGGTTTACAATGAGCAGTTCTTC. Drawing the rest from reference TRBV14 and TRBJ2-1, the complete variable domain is EAGVTQFPSHSVIEKGQTVTLRCDPISGHDNLYWYRRVMGKEIKFLLHFVKESKQDESGMPNNRFLAERTGGTYSTLKVQPAELEDSGVYFCASSIGTSGVYNEQFFGPGTRLTVL.

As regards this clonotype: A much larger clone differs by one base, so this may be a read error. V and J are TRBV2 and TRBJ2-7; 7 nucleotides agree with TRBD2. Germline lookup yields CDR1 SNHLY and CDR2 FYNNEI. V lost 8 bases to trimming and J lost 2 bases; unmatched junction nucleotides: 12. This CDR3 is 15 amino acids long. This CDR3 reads CASGGLSGTPYEQYF. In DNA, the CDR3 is TGTGCCAGCGGGGGACTAAGCGGGACCCCCTACGAGCAGTACTTC.

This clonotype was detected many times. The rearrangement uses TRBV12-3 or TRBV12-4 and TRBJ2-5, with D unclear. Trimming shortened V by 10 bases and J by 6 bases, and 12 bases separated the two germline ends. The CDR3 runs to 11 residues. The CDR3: CAISPGKTQYF. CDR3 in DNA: TGTGCCATCAGCCCCGGCAAGACCCAGTACTTC.

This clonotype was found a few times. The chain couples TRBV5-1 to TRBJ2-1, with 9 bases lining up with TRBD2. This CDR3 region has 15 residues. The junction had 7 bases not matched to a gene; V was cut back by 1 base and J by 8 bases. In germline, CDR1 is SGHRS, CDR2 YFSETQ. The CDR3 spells CASSLKGLAGYEQFF. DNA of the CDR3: TGCGCCAGCAGCTTGAAAGGGCTAGCGGGGTATGAGCAGTTCTTC.

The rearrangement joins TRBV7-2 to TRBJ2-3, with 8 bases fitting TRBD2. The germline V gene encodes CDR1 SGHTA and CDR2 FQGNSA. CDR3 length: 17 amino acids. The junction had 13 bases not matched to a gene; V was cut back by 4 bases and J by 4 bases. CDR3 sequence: CASSSEPAGVIADTQYF. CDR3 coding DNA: TGTGCCAGCAGCTCCGAGCCAGCGGGAGTGATTGCAGATACGCAGTATTTT.

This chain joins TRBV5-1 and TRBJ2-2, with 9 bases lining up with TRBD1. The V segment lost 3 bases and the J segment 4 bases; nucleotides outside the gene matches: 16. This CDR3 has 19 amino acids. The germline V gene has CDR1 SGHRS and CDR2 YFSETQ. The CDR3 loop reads CASSSGARTGAYLTGELFF. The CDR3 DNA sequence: TGCGCCAGCAGCTCAGGAGCACGGACAGGGGCTTACCTCACCGGGGAGCTGTTTTTT.